A selection of T cell receptor beta chains follows, all from one sample in a study of beta chain features in type 1 diabetes. Only in-frame clones appear in the TCRdb table, and some are missing; sequencing was by immunoSEQ multiplex PCR. The sample contains roughly 50,000 clones, under 60% of which appear only once. Source material: Tregs from blood. The receptor set was obtained from a woman aged 40 to 50 with type 1 diabetes. Each CDR3 is given with its conserved first and last residue. Fields, in order: V gene, clone size, D gene, J gene, CDR3 DNA, CDR3 protein. The D gene is left open where the match is weak. Size tells how often a clone was seen (once, few, many) or the class of an expanded clone, and some rows leave it out.

v_call: TRBV7-2; clone_size: -; d_call: -; j_call: TRBJ1-1; cdr3_nt: TGTGCCAGCAGCTTAAGAGGTACTGAAGCTTTCTTT; cdr3_aa: CASSLRGTEAFF
v_call: TRBV5-4; clone_size: -; d_call: -; j_call: TRBJ2-7; cdr3_nt: TGTGCCAGCGGCAGGGGAACTTACGAGCAGTACTTC; cdr3_aa: CASGRGTYEQYF
v_call: TRBV9; clone_size: -; d_call: -; j_call: TRBJ2-1; cdr3_nt: TGTGCCAGCAGTCCACCGGGGGTAGGTGAGCAGTTCTTC; cdr3_aa: CASSPPGVGEQFF
v_call: TRBV5-1; clone_size: -; d_call: TRBD1; j_call: TRBJ2-6; cdr3_nt: TGCGCCAGCAGCCTTCAGGGGGCGCCTGGTAGGGCCAACGTCCTGACTTTC; cdr3_aa: CASSLQGAPGRANVLTF
v_call: TRBV11-3; clone_size: -; d_call: TRBD2; j_call: TRBJ2-7; cdr3_nt: TGTGCCAGCAGCTTAGGAGGACTAGCGGGAGATCTCGAGCAGTACTTC; cdr3_aa: CASSLGGLAGDLEQYF
v_call: TRBV7-9; clone_size: -; d_call: -; j_call: TRBJ1-5; cdr3_nt: TGTGCCAGCAGCTTAGCTCAGGCAGGGGTCAATCAGCCCCAGCATTTT; cdr3_aa: CASSLAQAGVNQPQHF
v_call: TRBV4-3; clone_size: -; d_call: -; j_call: TRBJ1-2; cdr3_nt: TGCGCCAGCAGCCAAGATCGTATCAGGATTAACTATGGCTACACCTTC; cdr3_aa: CASSQDRIRINYGYTF
v_call: TRBV28; clone_size: -; d_call: TRBD1; j_call: TRBJ1-2; cdr3_nt: TGTGCCAGCATCCCCAGGGGGTCCCTGGGTGGCTATGGCTACACCTTC; cdr3_aa: CASIPRGSLGGYGYTF
v_call: TRBV11-1; clone_size: -; d_call: TRBD1; j_call: TRBJ1-5; cdr3_nt: TGTGCCAGCAGCCAGGGACAGGGAGGTGATATGCCCCAGCATTTT; cdr3_aa: CASSQGQGGDMPQHF
v_call: TRBV5-1; clone_size: -; d_call: TRBD2; j_call: TRBJ2-7; cdr3_nt: TGCGCCAGCAGTCCGTCGATCTCTAGCGGGAGGTTCGAGCAGTACTTC; cdr3_aa: CASSPSISSGRFEQYF
v_call: TRBV7-8; clone_size: -; d_call: -; j_call: TRBJ2-6; cdr3_nt: TGTGCCAGCAGCTTAGGGCAAGTCTCTGGGGCCAACGTCCTGACTTTC; cdr3_aa: CASSLGQVSGANVLTF
v_call: TRBV6-6; clone_size: -; d_call: -; j_call: TRBJ1-2; cdr3_nt: TGTGCCAGCAGTTACCGGCAGGGCAACTATGGCTACACCTTC; cdr3_aa: CASSYRQGNYGYTF
v_call: TRBV27; clone_size: -; d_call: TRBD1; j_call: TRBJ2-7; cdr3_nt: TGTGCCAGCGGCAAGCACCCGGGACAGGGGACCTACGAGCAGTACTTC; cdr3_aa: CASGKHPGQGTYEQYF
v_call: TRBV5-1; clone_size: -; d_call: -; j_call: TRBJ2-2; cdr3_nt: TGCGCCAGCAGCCGATTATCAGGATCCGACACCGGGGAGCTGTTTTTT; cdr3_aa: CASSRLSGSDTGELFF
v_call: TRBV5-1; clone_size: -; d_call: TRBD1; j_call: TRBJ1-1; cdr3_nt: TGCGCCAGCAGCTTGGCGGACAGGGTGGGCACTGAAGCTTTCTTT; cdr3_aa: CASSLADRVGTEAFF
v_call: TRBV9; clone_size: -; d_call: TRBD2; j_call: TRBJ2-3; cdr3_nt: TGTGCCAGCAGTCCACTAGCGGATACGCAGTATTTT; cdr3_aa: CASSPLADTQYF
v_call: TRBV5-1; clone_size: -; d_call: -; j_call: TRBJ2-1; cdr3_nt: TGCGCCAGCAGCTCGTCGGGTCTAAATGAGCAGTTCTTC; cdr3_aa: CASSSSGLNEQFF
v_call: TRBV5-4; clone_size: -; d_call: -; j_call: TRBJ2-7; cdr3_nt: TGTGCCAGCAGCTTGGACGGGACAAGCTACGAGCAGTACTTC; cdr3_aa: CASSLDGTSYEQYF
v_call: TRBV7-2; clone_size: -; d_call: -; j_call: TRBJ1-2; cdr3_nt: TGTGCCAGCACCCCACCGGGGACTAACTATGGCTACACCTTC; cdr3_aa: CASTPPGTNYGYTF
v_call: TRBV5-8; clone_size: few; d_call: TRBD2; j_call: TRBJ2-1; cdr3_nt: TGTGCCAGCAGCTCGGGACTAGCGGGAGCGGGCGATGAGCAGTTCTTC; cdr3_aa: CASSSGLAGAGDEQFF
v_call: TRBV14; clone_size: -; d_call: -; j_call: TRBJ2-7; cdr3_nt: TGTGCCAGCAGCCAACAGTCAGTAACCTCCTACGAGCAGTACTTC; cdr3_aa: CASSQQSVTSYEQYF
v_call: TRBV5-1; clone_size: few; d_call: TRBD2; j_call: TRBJ2-1; cdr3_nt: TGCGCCAGCAGCCGGACTAGCGGGGCTCTGAATGAGCAGTTCTTC; cdr3_aa: CASSRTSGALNEQFF
v_call: TRBV5-4; clone_size: -; d_call: -; j_call: TRBJ1-4; cdr3_nt: TGTGCCAGCAGCTTGGTTCAGGGAGGAAATGAAAAACTGTTTTTT; cdr3_aa: CASSLVQGGNEKLFF
v_call: TRBV10-3; clone_size: few; d_call: TRBD1; j_call: TRBJ2-3; cdr3_nt: TGTGCCACCCGGACAGGGGGGACAGATACGCAGTATTTT; cdr3_aa: CATRTGGTDTQYF
v_call: TRBV20-1; clone_size: few; d_call: -; j_call: TRBJ1-1; cdr3_nt: TGCAGTACCCACAGCACTGAAGCTTTCTTT; cdr3_aa: CSTHSTEAFF
v_call: TRBV7-2; clone_size: -; d_call: -; j_call: TRBJ1-1; cdr3_nt: TGTGCCAGCAGCTTAGCGGGGGGGTCTGAAGCTTTCTTT; cdr3_aa: CASSLAGGSEAFF
v_call: TRBV6-1; clone_size: -; d_call: -; j_call: TRBJ1-1; cdr3_nt: TGTGCCAGCAGTGAGGGCAGTTTTAACACTGAAGCTTTCTTT; cdr3_aa: CASSEGSFNTEAFF
v_call: TRBV19; clone_size: -; d_call: -; j_call: TRBJ1-4; cdr3_nt: TGTGCCAGTTGCCAGAACCGGGATTTTGGAGAAAAACTGTTTTTT; cdr3_aa: CASCQNRDFGEKLFF
v_call: TRBV11-2; clone_size: few; d_call: TRBD1; j_call: TRBJ2-2; cdr3_nt: TGTGCCAGCAAACCCGGGACAGGGGGACCCGGGGAGCTGTTTTTT; cdr3_aa: CASKPGTGGPGELFF
v_call: TRBV5-1; clone_size: -; d_call: -; j_call: TRBJ2-4; cdr3_nt: TGCGCCAGCAGCTTGTCGGTCTCGGGAAACATTCAGTACTTC; cdr3_aa: CASSLSVSGNIQYF
v_call: TRBV28; clone_size: -; d_call: TRBD2; j_call: TRBJ2-2; cdr3_nt: TGTGCCAGCAGACCTAGCGGGACGAACACCGGGGAGCTGTTTTTT; cdr3_aa: CASRPSGTNTGELFF
v_call: TRBV27; clone_size: few; d_call: -; j_call: TRBJ1-6; cdr3_nt: TGTGCCAGCAGCTACTTACGGGGGGGGCTGGATTCACCCCTCCACTTT; cdr3_aa: CASSYLRGGLDSPLHF
v_call: TRBV14; clone_size: -; d_call: -; j_call: TRBJ2-2; cdr3_nt: TGTGCCAGCAGCCAAACAGCTTATCGGGCCGGGGGAACCGGGGAGCTGTTTTTT; cdr3_aa: CASSQTAYRAGGTGELFF
v_call: TRBV10-3; clone_size: once; d_call: TRBD1; j_call: TRBJ1-1; cdr3_nt: TGTGCCACCGGTCGGACACCGGGACAGGGGAACACTGAAGCTTTCTTT; cdr3_aa: CATGRTPGQGNTEAFF
v_call: TRBV28; clone_size: -; d_call: -; j_call: TRBJ2-2; cdr3_nt: TGTGCCAGCAAAGGGGTGACGAACACCGGGGAGCTGTTTTTT; cdr3_aa: CASKGVTNTGELFF
v_call: TRBV19; clone_size: few; d_call: -; j_call: TRBJ2-6; cdr3_nt: TGTGCCAGTAGCCCGACGGGGACAAGCTCTGGGGCCAACGTCCTGACTTTC; cdr3_aa: CASSPTGTSSGANVLTF
v_call: TRBV9; clone_size: -; d_call: TRBD1; j_call: TRBJ1-3; cdr3_nt: TGTGCCAGCAGCGGTGTACAGGGGGCTGGGACTGGAAACACCATATATTTT; cdr3_aa: CASSGVQGAGTGNTIYF
v_call: TRBV19; clone_size: -; d_call: -; j_call: TRBJ2-1; cdr3_nt: TGTGCCAGTAGTCTCGAGTCGGAGTCCTACAATGAGCAGTTCTTC; cdr3_aa: CASSLESESYNEQFF
v_call: TRBV28; clone_size: few; d_call: -; j_call: TRBJ2-5; cdr3_nt: TGTGCCAGCAGTTCCCAGGGAGAGACCCAGTACTTC; cdr3_aa: CASSSQGETQYF